This T cell receptor beta chain was sequenced during a study of cytomegalovirus exposure and HLA in healthy donors. CDR1 is SGHNT and CDR2 is YYREEE in the germline V gene (reference sequence). This CDR3 contains 13 residues. V lost 3 bases, J lost 2 bases, and 9 bases lay in between. PCR was performed using 60 Vbeta and 13 Jbeta primers. Sequenced by immunoSEQ multiplex PCR; TCRdb stores in-frame clones only, minus some. The profile covers tens of thousands of clones, with 80% to 90% appearing a single time and 5.6% taken by the ten largest. Sequencing was done on a sample of PBMCs. This clonotype was obtained from a woman aged 18-30 years in good health and CMV-seropositive. V gene TRBV5-4 combines with J gene TRBJ2-7; D unresolved. CDR3 sequence: CASSSDRAYEQYF. The CDR3 nucleotides are TGTGCCAGCAGCTCAGACCGGGCCTACGAGCAGTACTTC. Based on the CDR3 plus reference TRBV5-4 and TRBJ2-7, the full variable domain is ETGVTQSPTHLIKTRGQQVTLRCSSQSGHNTVSWYQQALGQGPQFIFQYYREEENGRGNFPPRFSGLQFPNYSSELNVNALELDDSALYLCASSSDRAYEQYFGPGTRLTVT.